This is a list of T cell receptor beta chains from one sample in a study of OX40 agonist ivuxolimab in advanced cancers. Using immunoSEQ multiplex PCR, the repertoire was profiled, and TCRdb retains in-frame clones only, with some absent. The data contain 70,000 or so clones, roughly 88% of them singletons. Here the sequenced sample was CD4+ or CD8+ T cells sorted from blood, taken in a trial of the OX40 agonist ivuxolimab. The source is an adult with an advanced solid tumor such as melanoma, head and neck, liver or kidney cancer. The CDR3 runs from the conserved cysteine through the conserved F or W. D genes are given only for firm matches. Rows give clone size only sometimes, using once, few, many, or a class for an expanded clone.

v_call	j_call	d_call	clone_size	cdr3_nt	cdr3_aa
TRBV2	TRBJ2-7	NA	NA	TGTGCCAGCAGTAGGGACTCCCAGGCCGAGCAGTACTTC	CASSRDSQAEQYF
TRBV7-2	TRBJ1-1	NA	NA	TGTGCCAGCAGCCCCGGCGGCAGGGCTAACACTGAAGCTTTCTTT	CASSPGGRANTEAFF
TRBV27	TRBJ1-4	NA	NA	TGTGCCAGCAGTCCCTCCCCCGGGGGAGAGGGTGAAAAACTGTTTTTT	CASSPSPGGEGEKLFF
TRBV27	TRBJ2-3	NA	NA	TGTGCCAGCAGTGTTGGACAGCCCTTGGATACGCAGTATTTT	CASSVGQPLDTQYF
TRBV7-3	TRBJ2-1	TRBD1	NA	TGTGCCAGCAGCTCCAGGACAGGGGGCGCTGAGCAGTTCTTC	CASSSRTGGAEQFF
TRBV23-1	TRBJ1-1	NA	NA	TGCGCCAGCAGTCGGGGAAGGGTGAACACTGAAGCTTTCTTT	CASSRGRVNTEAFF
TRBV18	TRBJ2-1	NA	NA	TGTGCCAGCTCACCACAGGTCTCCTCCTACAATGAGCAGTTCTTC	CASSPQVSSYNEQFF
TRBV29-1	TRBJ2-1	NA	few	TGCAGCGCTTCCAGGGTTCGGGGGGCCGTTAATGAGCAGTTCTTC	CSASRVRGAVNEQFF
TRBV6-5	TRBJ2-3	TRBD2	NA	TGTGCCAGCAGTTACTGGGGGGGACGCACAGATACGCAGTATTTT	CASSYWGGRTDTQYF
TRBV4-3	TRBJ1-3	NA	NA	TGCGCCAGCAGCCAAGATCCGTCAGGACTTTCCTCTGGAAACACCATATATTTT	CASSQDPSGLSSGNTIYF
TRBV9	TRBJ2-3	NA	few	TGTGCCAGCAGCGTAGGACTGACTAGCACAGATACGCAGTATTTT	CASSVGLTSTDTQYF
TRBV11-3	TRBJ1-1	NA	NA	TGTGCCAGCAGCTTACGGCCGGACACTGAAGCTTTCTTT	CASSLRPDTEAFF
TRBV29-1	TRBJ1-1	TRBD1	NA	TGCAGCGTTGAAGGGGCGTGGACAGGGATGACTGAAGCTTTCTTT	CSVEGAWTGMTEAFF
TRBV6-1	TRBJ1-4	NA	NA	TGTGCCAGCAGTGGGCAGGGTTTCACTAATGAAAAACTGTTTTTT	CASSGQGFTNEKLFF
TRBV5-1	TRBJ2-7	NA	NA	TGCGCCAGCAGCTTGGCTGGCGGCCCGACCTACGAGCAGTACTTC	CASSLAGGPTYEQYF
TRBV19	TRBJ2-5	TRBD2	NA	TGTGCCAGTTCGCCCCTAGCGGGGATAGAGACCCAGTACTTC	CASSPLAGIETQYF
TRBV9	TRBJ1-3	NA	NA	TGTGCCAGCAGCCCGGACCTTAAGGTCTCGGGAAACACCATATATTTT	CASSPDLKVSGNTIYF
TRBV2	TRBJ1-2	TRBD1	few	TGTGCCAGCAGTGAATGGTCGGGACAGGGAAAGTACTATGGCTACACCTTC	CASSEWSGQGKYYGYTF
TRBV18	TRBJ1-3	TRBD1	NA	TGTGCCAGCTCACCGATTCAGGGGGTAAACACCATATATTTT	CASSPIQGVNTIYF
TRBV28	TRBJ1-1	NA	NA	TGTGCCAGCAGTTTACTCACAGGGGAAGCTTTCTTT	CASSLLTGEAFF
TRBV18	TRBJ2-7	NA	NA	TGTGCCAGCTCACCGACCGGGGGCCCTTCAGAGCAGTACTTC	CASSPTGGPSEQYF
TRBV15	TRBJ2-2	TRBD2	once	TGTGCCACCAGCAGAGATAGAACTAGCGGGGTGAACACCGGGGAGCTGTTTTTT	CATSRDRTSGVNTGELFF
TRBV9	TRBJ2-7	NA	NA	TGTGCCAGCAGCCCGGGAAGGGAAGCCGAGCAGTACTTC	CASSPGREAEQYF
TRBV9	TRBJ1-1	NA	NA	TGTGCCAGCAGCGAGGGGACCATCGCGCTACCTGAAGCTTTCTTT	CASSEGTIALPEAFF
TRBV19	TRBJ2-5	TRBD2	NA	TGTGCCAGTAGCCCGGTAGCGGGGGAGGTTAGGGAGACCCAGTACTTC	CASSPVAGEVRETQYF
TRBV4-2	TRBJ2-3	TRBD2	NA	TGTGCCAGCAGCCAGGGAAGCGGGGGGGGCACAGATACGCAGTATTTT	CASSQGSGGGTDTQYF
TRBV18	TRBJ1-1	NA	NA	TGTGCCAGCTCACCACTCCGGACAGAGAACACTGAAGCTTTCTTT	CASSPLRTENTEAFF
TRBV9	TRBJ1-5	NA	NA	TGTGCCAGTGGTTCTTCACATAGCAATCAGCCCCAGCATTTT	CASGSSHSNQPQHF
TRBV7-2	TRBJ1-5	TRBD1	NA	TGTGCCAGCAGCACGACAGGGATTCAGCCCCAGCATTTT	CASSTTGIQPQHF
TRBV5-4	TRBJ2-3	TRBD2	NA	TGTGCCAGCAGCTTGAGGGCTAGCGGGGGACGGACAGATACGCAGTATTTT	CASSLRASGGRTDTQYF
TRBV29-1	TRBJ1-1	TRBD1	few	TGCAGCGTTCCATCCCTCTACAGGGGGGAGAACACTGAAGCTTTCTTT	CSVPSLYRGENTEAFF
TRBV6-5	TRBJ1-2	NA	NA	TGTGCCAGCAGTTCGCCTACAGCTAACTATGGCTACACCTTC	CASSSPTANYGYTF
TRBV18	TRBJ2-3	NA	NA	TGTGCCAGCTCATCCCTCAACACCCCTAGCACAGATACGCAGTATTTT	CASSSLNTPSTDTQYF
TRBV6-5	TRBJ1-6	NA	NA	TGTGCCAGCAGAGGGACGGCCCGATCACCCCTCCACTTT	CASRGTARSPLHF
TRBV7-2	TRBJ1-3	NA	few	TGTGCCAGCAGCCGACAGCTCACAGAAAACACCATATATTTT	CASSRQLTENTIYF
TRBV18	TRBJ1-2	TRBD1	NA	TGTGCCAGCTCAGCGGACAGGGAAAGCTATGGCTACACCTTC	CASSADRESYGYTF
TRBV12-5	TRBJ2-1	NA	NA	TGTGCTAGTGGTTTGGCTCAGGGGAATGAGCAGTTCTTC	CASGLAQGNEQFF
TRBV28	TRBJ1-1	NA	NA	TGTGCCAGCAGTTCACCGGGACTTAAGGTGTCTTTCTTT	CASSSPGLKVSFF
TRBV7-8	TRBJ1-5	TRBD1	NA	TGTGCCAGCAGCCGTCAGGGGGGGAATCAGCCCCAGCATTTT	CASSRQGGNQPQHF
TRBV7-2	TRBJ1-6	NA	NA	TGTGCCAGCAGCTTACAGCAAAATTCACCCCTCCACTTT	CASSLQQNSPLHF
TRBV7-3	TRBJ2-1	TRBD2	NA	TGTGCCAGCAGCCCCCAAGGGGCGGGGGGGCGTTACAATGAGCAGTTCTTC	CASSPQGAGGRYNEQFF
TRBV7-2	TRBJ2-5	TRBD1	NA	TGTGCCAGCAGCTCGCAGGACAGGAGACTCCAAGAGACCCAGTACTTC	CASSSQDRRLQETQYF
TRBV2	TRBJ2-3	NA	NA	TGTGCCACAGGGGAACGGGATACGCAGTATTTT	CATGERDTQYF
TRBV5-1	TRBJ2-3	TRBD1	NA	TGCGCCAGCAGCTTGGGAAGGACAGGGGGCACAGATACGCAGTATTTT	CASSLGRTGGTDTQYF
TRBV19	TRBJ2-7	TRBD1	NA	TGTGCCAGTAGTAAGGGGACAGGGTTTCACGAGCAGTACTTC	CASSKGTGFHEQYF
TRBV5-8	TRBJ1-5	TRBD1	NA	TGTGCCAGCAGCTGGGGACAGGGCTCCTTTCAGCCCCAGCATTTT	CASSWGQGSFQPQHF
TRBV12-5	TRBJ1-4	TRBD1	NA	TGTGCTAGTGGCCCGGGGACAGTAAGTGAAAAACTGTTTTTT	CASGPGTVSEKLFF
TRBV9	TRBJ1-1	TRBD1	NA	TGTGCCAGCACTGGGACAGGACGCATGAACACTGAAGCTTTCTTT	CASTGTGRMNTEAFF
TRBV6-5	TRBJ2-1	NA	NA	TGTGCCAGCAATCGCATTAGCTCCTACAATGAGCAGTTCTTC	CASNRISSYNEQFF
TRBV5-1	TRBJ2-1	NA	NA	TGCGCCAGCCAGGGGGGCGGGGATGAGCAGTTCTTC	CASQGGGDEQFF
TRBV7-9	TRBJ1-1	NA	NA	TGTGCCAGCAGCTTAGGCAGCACGAACACTGAAGCTTTCTTT	CASSLGSTNTEAFF
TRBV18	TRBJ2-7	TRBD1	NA	TGTGCCAGCTCACTGGGGACAGGGGGCTACGAGCAGTACTTC	CASSLGTGGYEQYF
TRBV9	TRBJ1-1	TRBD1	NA	TGTGCCAGCAGCCTTACCGGGACAGGGTTACCAAACACTGAAGCTTTCTTT	CASSLTGTGLPNTEAFF
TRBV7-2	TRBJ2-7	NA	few	TGTGCCAGCAGCTTTAGTGTTTGGGGGCGGCCTCCTGGCGAGCAGTACTTC	CASSFSVWGRPPGEQYF
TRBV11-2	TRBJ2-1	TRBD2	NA	TGTGCCAGCAGCTTTAGCGGGGGAGCTTACAATGAGCAGTTCTTC	CASSFSGGAYNEQFF
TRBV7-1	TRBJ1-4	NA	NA	TGTGCCAGCAGCCCCTGGAGGTCAACTAATGAAAAACTGTTTTTT	CASSPWRSTNEKLFF
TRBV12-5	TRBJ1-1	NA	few	TGTGCTAGTGTTGAGAACACTGAAGCTTTCTTT	CASVENTEAFF
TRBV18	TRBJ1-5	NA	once	TGTGCCAGCTCACCACAACAGGGTGAGGGCAATCAGCCCCAGCATTTT	CASSPQQGEGNQPQHF
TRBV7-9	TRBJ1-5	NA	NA	TGTGCCAGCAGCTGGGGCGGAGATAGCAATCAGCCCCAGCATTTT	CASSWGGDSNQPQHF